This TCR beta chain came from a study of Ad26.COV2.S vaccination and SARS-CoV-2 variants. The repertoire was sequenced with immunoSEQ multiplex PCR; TCRdb's copy has only in-frame clones and lacks some. The sample yields about 350,000 clones, roughly nine tenths seen once. The V gene's germline CDR1 is SGHVS and CDR2 FQNEAQ. This CDR3 contains 14 residues. The V gene lost 3 bases and the J gene lost 9 bases, with 15 bases spanning the gap. In regard to this clone: Its specificity is not known.

Study-level results: Placebo recipients had lower spike-specific TCR breadth than vaccine recipients. Once vaccination had occurred, spike-specific CD8+ and CD4+ T cell responses reportedly showed substantial breadth. Recipients of vaccine and of placebo showed similar breadth of their non-spike TCR repertoires. Measures of TCR breadth and depth may have fallen short of total T cell responses.

The specimen was peripheral blood, collected after recovery from COVID-19. This receptor was identified in a human donor who had recovered from COVID-19. The V call is TRBV7-8, the J call TRBJ2-1, with D perhaps matching TRBD2 (5 bases). DNA for the CDR3: TGTGCCAGCAGCTTTAGTGGAGGTTTGGGTGAGCAGTTCTTC. It translates to CASSFSGGLGEQFF.